The 11 T cell receptor beta chains in this list originate from one sample, sequenced in a study of CD8 T cells in ankylosing spondylitis. Findings and limits, study-wide: In ankylosing spondylitis blood, a motif of about eight highly homologous TCR beta variants appeared characteristic.

TCRdb reanalysed the 5' RACE reads using MiXCR and keeps one entry per CDR3 protein. The sample holds roughly 670,000 distinct CDR3 sequences, 19% seen once. The antigens these receptors bind are not known. The sequencing input was blood, either unsorted or a sorted T cell fraction (not recorded which). The receptors shown here come from a male donor with ankylosing spondylitis.

In its sample, this clonotype was seen a few times. The chain combines TRBV5-1 with TRBJ2-3; D is undetermined. CDR3 length: 14 amino acids. Germline assignment: CDR1 SGHRS and CDR2 YFSETQ. Trimming cost V 0 bases and J 4 bases, with 9 bases left between them. The CDR3 spells CASSLVRVSDTQYF. The CDR3 DNA reads as TGCGCCAGCAGCTTGGTTAGGGTTTCAGATACGCAGTATTTT. The full variable domain, with the rest looked up from reference TRBV5-1 and TRBJ2-3, is KAGVTQTPRYLIKTRGQQVTLSCSPISGHRSVSWYQQTPGQGLQFLFEYFSETQRNKGNFPGRFSGRQFSNSRSEMNVSTLELGDSALYLCASSLVRVSDTQYFGPGTRLTVL.

This clonotype was picked up a small number of times. The chain carries TRBV7-9 and TRBJ2-2; D call uncertain. CDR1 and CDR2 (germline): SEHNR, FQNEAQ (reference sequence). The germline V and J ends were trimmed by 5 bases and 6 bases, with 19 bases remaining between them. There are 16 residues in the CDR3. CDR3 nucleotides: TGTGCCAGCAGCCCCGGGCCCTCTAGGGCCTCCGGGGAGCTGTTTTTT. Translating gives CASSPGPSRASGELFF.

This sequence joins TRBV5-5 and TRBJ1-2, with 9 bases aligning to TRBD1. In germline, CDR1 is SGHKS, CDR2 YYEKEE (reference sequence). After removal of 0 bases from V and 4 bases from J, the junction contained 4 bases not matched to a gene. The CDR3 is 15 residues long. The CDR3 DNA reads as TGTGCCAGCAGCTTGGGGTTGGGACAGGGCTATGGCTACACCTTC. Translated: CASSLGLGQGYGYTF.

J is TRBJ2-3 and V is TRBV10-3, with TRBD1 identical over 7 bases. The CDR3 runs to 15 residues. Germline CDR1 is ENHRY and CDR2 is SYGVKD. V shed 8 bases, J shed 2 bases, and the junction held 10 bases outside the gene matches. CDR3: CAIGDPGQTTDTQYF. As DNA, the CDR3 is TGTGCCATCGGCGATCCGGGACAGACCACAGATACGCAGTATTTT.

This clonotype was seen many times. The genes are TRBV29-1 and TRBJ2-1; 8 nucleotides line up with TRBD1. Germline assignment: CDR1 SQVTM and CDR2 ANQGSEA. V lost 7 bases, J lost 4 bases, and 6 bases stayed unmatched. This CDR3 comprises 13 residues. In DNA form, the CDR3 reads TGCAGCGCGCAGGGGGCGGGTTACAATGAGCAGTTCTTC. As protein: CSAQGAGYNEQFF.

The genes are TRBV20-1 and TRBJ2-5; 7 nucleotides agree with TRBD2. V shed 3 bases, J shed 1 base, and the junction held 5 bases outside the gene matches. This CDR3 has 14 amino acids. Germline loops: CDR1 DFQATT, CDR2 SNEGSKA (reference sequence). The CDR3 loop is CSARLAAIQETQYF. The CDR3 DNA follows: TGCAGTGCTAGGCTAGCGGCGATCCAAGAGACCCAGTACTTC.

V is TRBV18 and J is TRBJ1-2, with TRBD1 matching 7 bases. Germline V gene data show CDR1 as KGHSH and CDR2 as LQKENI. This CDR3 contains 14 residues. With V trimmed by 3 bases and J by 4 bases, 5 bases remained unmatched. CDR3 amino acids: CASSPNDRVYGYTF. The CDR3 bases are TGTGCCAGCTCACCGAATGACAGGGTCTATGGCTACACCTTC.

The sample holds a few counts of this clonotype. This chain connects TRBV12-3 or TRBV12-4 to TRBJ2-1, with D tentatively TRBD2 (5 bases). The CDR3 contains 16 residues. Trimming pared 2 bases from V and 0 bases from J, leaving 11 bases between. CDR3 sequence: CASSLRGSLSYNEQFF. CDR3 DNA: TGTGCCAGCAGTTTACGTGGGAGTCTCTCCTACAATGAGCAGTTCTTC.

This clonotype was seen at least ten times. J is TRBJ2-1 and V is TRBV12-3 or TRBV12-4; the D is unclear. Trimming stripped 5 bases from V and 0 bases from J, with 11 bases between. The CDR3 is made up of 15 amino acids. CDR3 residues: CASSTKRSSYNEQFF. The CDR3, as DNA: TGTGCCAGCAGTACTAAGCGCAGCTCCTACAATGAGCAGTTCTTC.

This clonotype came up many times. The V and J genes are TRBV7-9 and TRBJ2-1; D remains ambiguous. The CDR3 is made up of 16 amino acids. Germline CDR1 SEHNR, CDR2 FQNEAQ (reference sequence). Between the trimmed V and J ends, which lost 1 base and 1 base, there was a span of 11 bases. The CDR3 here is CASSLGTGLSYNEQFF. The CDR3 DNA reads TGTGCCAGCAGCTTAGGAACGGGTTTGTCCTACAATGAGCAGTTCTTC.

This clonotype was picked up a small number of times. The rearrangement joins TRBV12-3 or TRBV12-4 to TRBJ1-3; unclear D gene. Trimming took 8 bases from V and 0 from J, leaving 14 bases between them. There are 15 residues in the CDR3. CDR3 DNA sequence: TGTGCCAGCCTCCTCTGGGCAAACTCTGGAAACACCATATATTTT. Protein: CASLLWANSGNTIYF.